The rows below give T cell receptor beta chains drawn from one sample of a study of shared clonotypes between healthy human individuals. Sequenced by immunoSEQ multiplex PCR; TCRdb stores in-frame clones only, minus some. This table holds about 2.3 million clones, about 90% found once. Source material: naive CD4+ T cells from PBMCs. The source is a man between 18 and 35 years old in good health. Some clones in this sample may be carry-over from other donors' samples. The conserved cysteine and the conserved F or W are not part of the CDR3 here.

v_call: TRBV7-2
j_call: TRBJ2-1
cdr3_length: 11
cdr3_aa: ASSLAPANEQF

v_call: TRBV30
j_call: TRBJ1-2
cdr3_length: 12
cdr3_aa: AGGRSGGNYGYT

v_call: TRBV19
j_call: TRBJ1-2
cdr3_length: 11
cdr3_aa: ATVTGGNYGYT

v_call: TRBV6-6
j_call: TRBJ2-1
cdr3_length: 12
cdr3_aa: ASRRGLDYNEQF

v_call: TRBV5-4
j_call: TRBJ2-3
cdr3_length: 14
cdr3_aa: ASSSGLAASTDTQY

v_call: TRBV19
j_call: TRBJ2-3
cdr3_length: 14
cdr3_aa: ASSHPGTGVADTQY

v_call: TRBV18
j_call: TRBJ2-7
cdr3_length: 12
cdr3_aa: ASSPLGTTYEQY

v_call: TRBV5-4
j_call: TRBJ2-3
cdr3_length: 12
cdr3_aa: ASSLRGYTDTQY

v_call: TRBV23-1
j_call: TRBJ2-5
cdr3_length: 15
cdr3_aa: ASSQSLTEKAGETQY

v_call: TRBV19
j_call: TRBJ2-3
cdr3_length: 11
cdr3_aa: ASQDRDGDTQY

v_call: TRBV25-1
j_call: TRBJ2-4
cdr3_length: 15
cdr3_aa: ASSEYTGQGAKNIQY

v_call: TRBV2
j_call: TRBJ1-5
cdr3_length: 13
cdr3_aa: ASSAGREYGQPQH

v_call: TRBV27
j_call: TRBJ2-1
cdr3_length: 16
cdr3_aa: ASSLLGLAGDPGDEQF

v_call: TRBV30
j_call: TRBJ1-1
cdr3_length: 9
cdr3_aa: AWSSGGEAF

v_call: TRBV5-1
j_call: TRBJ2-2
cdr3_length: 16
cdr3_aa: ASSSRTGVNYNTGELF

v_call: TRBV21-1
j_call: TRBJ2-4
cdr3_length: 17
cdr3_aa: ASSYEGRALIGSENIQY

v_call: TRBV28
j_call: TRBJ2-1
cdr3_length: 9
cdr3_aa: ASRKGYEQF

v_call: TRBV5-4
j_call: TRBJ1-1
cdr3_length: 14
cdr3_aa: ASSLMRVSENTEAF

v_call: TRBV5-6
j_call: TRBJ2-5
cdr3_length: 15
cdr3_aa: ASSLGLAGVYSETQY

v_call: TRBV4-3
j_call: TRBJ1-2
cdr3_length: 13
cdr3_aa: ASSQELGFGYGYT

v_call: TRBV28
j_call: TRBJ2-7
cdr3_length: 9
cdr3_aa: ASSSPGEQY

v_call: TRBV28
j_call: TRBJ1-2
cdr3_length: 11
cdr3_aa: ASSLSLGGTYT

v_call: TRBV7-9
j_call: TRBJ2-5
cdr3_length: 13
cdr3_aa: ASSLGTRDRETQY

v_call: TRBV6-1
j_call: TRBJ2-7
cdr3_length: 11
cdr3_aa: ASSTGGRDEQY

v_call: TRBV9
j_call: TRBJ2-1
cdr3_length: 15
cdr3_aa: ASSVMSRPPGVDEQF

v_call: TRBV7-9
j_call: TRBJ1-5
cdr3_length: 14
cdr3_aa: ASSPDWQVSNQPQH

v_call: TRBV9
j_call: TRBJ1-1
cdr3_length: 13
cdr3_aa: ASSATGGGYTEAF

v_call: TRBV28
j_call: TRBJ2-3
cdr3_length: 15
cdr3_aa: ASSLPRAGGSTDTQY

v_call: TRBV5-1
j_call: TRBJ2-1
cdr3_length: 12
cdr3_aa: ASSLVSRVGEQF

v_call: TRBV18
j_call: TRBJ2-7
cdr3_length: 12
cdr3_aa: ASSPLAGGYEQY

v_call: TRBV6-5
j_call: TRBJ2-6
cdr3_length: 13
cdr3_aa: ASSPPGPGANVLT

v_call: TRBV5-1
j_call: TRBJ1-5
cdr3_length: 14
cdr3_aa: ASSPGGAYSNQPQH

v_call: TRBV19
j_call: TRBJ2-1
cdr3_length: 13
cdr3_aa: ASSIILADYNEQF

v_call: TRBV25-1
j_call: TRBJ2-7
cdr3_length: 14
cdr3_aa: ASSSYPGTSPYEQY

v_call: TRBV29-1
j_call: TRBJ2-3
cdr3_length: 12
cdr3_aa: SVWASGSGDTQY

v_call: TRBV5-1
j_call: TRBJ1-2
cdr3_length: 13
cdr3_aa: ASSQAGTSNYGYT

v_call: TRBV9
j_call: TRBJ2-7
cdr3_length: 13
cdr3_aa: ASSADGHIDGEQY